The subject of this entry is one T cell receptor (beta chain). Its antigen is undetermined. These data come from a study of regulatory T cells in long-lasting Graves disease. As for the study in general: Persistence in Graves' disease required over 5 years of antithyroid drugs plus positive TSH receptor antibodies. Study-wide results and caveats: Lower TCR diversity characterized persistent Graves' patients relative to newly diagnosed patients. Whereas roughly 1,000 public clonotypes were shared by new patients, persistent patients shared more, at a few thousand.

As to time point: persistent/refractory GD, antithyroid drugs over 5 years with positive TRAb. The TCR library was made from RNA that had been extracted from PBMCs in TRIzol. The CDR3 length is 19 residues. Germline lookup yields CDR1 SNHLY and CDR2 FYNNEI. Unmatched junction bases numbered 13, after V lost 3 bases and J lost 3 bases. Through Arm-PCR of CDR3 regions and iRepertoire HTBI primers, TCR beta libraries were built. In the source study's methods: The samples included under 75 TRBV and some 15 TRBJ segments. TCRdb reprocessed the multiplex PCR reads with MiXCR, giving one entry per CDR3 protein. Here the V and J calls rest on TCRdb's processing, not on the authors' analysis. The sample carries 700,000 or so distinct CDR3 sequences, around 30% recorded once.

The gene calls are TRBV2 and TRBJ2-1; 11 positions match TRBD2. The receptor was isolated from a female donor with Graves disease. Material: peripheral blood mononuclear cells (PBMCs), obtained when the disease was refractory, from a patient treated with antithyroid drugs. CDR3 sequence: CASSESPVGGLAVYNEQFF. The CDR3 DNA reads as TGTGCCAGCAGTGAGTCCCCTGTAGGGGGACTAGCGGTCTACAATGAGCAGTTCTTC.